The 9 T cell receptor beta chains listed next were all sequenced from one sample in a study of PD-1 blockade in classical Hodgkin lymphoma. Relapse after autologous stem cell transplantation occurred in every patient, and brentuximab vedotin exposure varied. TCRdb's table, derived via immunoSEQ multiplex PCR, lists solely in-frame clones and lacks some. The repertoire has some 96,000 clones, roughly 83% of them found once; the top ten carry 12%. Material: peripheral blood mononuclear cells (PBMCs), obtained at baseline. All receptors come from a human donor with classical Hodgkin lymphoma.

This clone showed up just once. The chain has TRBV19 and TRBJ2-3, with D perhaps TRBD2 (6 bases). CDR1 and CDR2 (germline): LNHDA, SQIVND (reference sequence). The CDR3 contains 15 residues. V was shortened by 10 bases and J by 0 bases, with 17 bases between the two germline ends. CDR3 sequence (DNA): TGTGCCACACGGGACTCCCAGCTTAGCACAGATACGCAGTATTTT. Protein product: CATRDSQLSTDTQYF.

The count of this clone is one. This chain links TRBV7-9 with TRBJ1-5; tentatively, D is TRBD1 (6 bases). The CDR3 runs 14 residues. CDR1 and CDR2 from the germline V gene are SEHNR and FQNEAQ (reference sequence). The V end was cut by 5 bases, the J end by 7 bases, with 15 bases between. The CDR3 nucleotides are TGTGCCAGCAGCGCAACAGGGCCCCGGCAGCCCCAGCATTTT. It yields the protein CASSATGPRQPQHF.

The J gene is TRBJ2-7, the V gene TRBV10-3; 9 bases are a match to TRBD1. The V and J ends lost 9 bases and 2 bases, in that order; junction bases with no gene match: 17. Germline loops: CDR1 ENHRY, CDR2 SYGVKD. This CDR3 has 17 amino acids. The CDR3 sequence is CAMGKDRGAVSTYEQYF. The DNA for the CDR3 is TGTGCCATGGGCAAGGACAGGGGCGCCGTTTCGACCTACGAGCAGTACTTC.

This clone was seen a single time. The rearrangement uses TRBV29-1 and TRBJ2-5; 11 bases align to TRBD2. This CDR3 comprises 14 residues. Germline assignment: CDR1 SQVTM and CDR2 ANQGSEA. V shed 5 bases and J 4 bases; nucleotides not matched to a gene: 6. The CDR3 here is CSVLSGRAGETQYF. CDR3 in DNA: TGCAGCGTTCTTAGCGGGAGGGCCGGAGAGACCCAGTACTTC.

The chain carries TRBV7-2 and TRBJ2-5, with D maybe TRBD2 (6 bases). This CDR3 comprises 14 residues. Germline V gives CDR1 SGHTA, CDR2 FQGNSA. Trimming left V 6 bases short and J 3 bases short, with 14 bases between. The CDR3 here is CASRLREWEETQYF. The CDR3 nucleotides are TGTGCCAGCAGACTCCGGGAGTGGGAAGAGACCCAGTACTTC.

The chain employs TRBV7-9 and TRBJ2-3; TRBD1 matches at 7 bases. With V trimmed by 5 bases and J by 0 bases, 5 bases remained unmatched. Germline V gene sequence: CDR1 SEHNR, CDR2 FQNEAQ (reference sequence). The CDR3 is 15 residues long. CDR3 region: CASSPNRGSTDTQYF. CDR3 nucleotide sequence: TGTGCCAGCAGCCCTAACAGGGGAAGCACAGATACGCAGTATTTT.

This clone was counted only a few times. The CDR3 protein is CASSLGGGQGQPQHF. Written as DNA, the CDR3 is TGTGCCAGCAGCTTGGGTGGGGGCCAGGGGCAGCCCCAGCATTTT. The V gene is TRBV5-4, the J gene TRBJ1-5; perhaps TRBD1 as D (6 bases). The CDR3 is 15 amino acids. Germline V gene data show CDR1 as SGHNT and CDR2 as YYREEE (reference sequence). The V end was cut by 0 bases, the J end by 7 bases, with 14 bases between. The variable domain in full, with the rest retrieved from reference TRBV5-4 and TRBJ1-5, is ETGVTQSPTHLIKTRGQQVTLRCSSQSGHNTVSWYQQALGQGPQFIFQYYREEENGRGNFPPRFSGLQFPNYSSELNVNALELDDSALYLCASSLGGGQGQPQHFGDGTRLSIL.

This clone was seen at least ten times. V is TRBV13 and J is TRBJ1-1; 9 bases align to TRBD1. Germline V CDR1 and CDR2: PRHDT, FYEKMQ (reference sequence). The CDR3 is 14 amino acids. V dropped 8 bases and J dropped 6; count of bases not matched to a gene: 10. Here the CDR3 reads CASLGDRGVAEAFF. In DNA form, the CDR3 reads TGTGCCAGCCTCGGCGACAGGGGGGTGGCTGAAGCTTTCTTT. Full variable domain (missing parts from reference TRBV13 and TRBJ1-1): AAGVIQSPRHLIKEKRETATLKCYPIPRHDTVYWYQQGPGQDPQFLISFYEKMQSDKGSIPDRFSAQQFSDYHSELNMSSLELGDSALYFCASLGDRGVAEAFFGQGTRLTVV.

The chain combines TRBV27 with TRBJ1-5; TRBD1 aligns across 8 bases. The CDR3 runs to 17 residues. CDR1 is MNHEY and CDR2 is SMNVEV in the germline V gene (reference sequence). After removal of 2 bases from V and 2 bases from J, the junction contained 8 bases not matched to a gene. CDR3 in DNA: TGTGCCAGCAGTTTAGGGCAGGGGGCTTTAGGCAATCAGCCCCAGCATTTT. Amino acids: CASSLGQGALGNQPQHF.